These 32 T cell receptor beta chains originate from one sample sequenced in a study of OX40 agonist ivuxolimab in advanced cancers. Assay used: immunoSEQ multiplex PCR; TCRdb lists only in-frame clones, some missing. The sample lists tens of thousands of clones, approximately 87% seen once, with around 3.3% in the top ten. Sequenced here: CD4+ or CD8+ T cells sorted from blood, sampled in a trial of the OX40 agonist ivuxolimab. These receptors were taken from an adult with an advanced solid tumor such as melanoma, head and neck, liver or kidney cancer.

The chain combines TRBV2 with TRBJ2-5, with 11 nucleotides matching TRBD2. The V gene end was trimmed by 6 bases and the J gene end by 4 bases; junction bases not matched to a gene: 7. Germline V CDR1 and CDR2: SNHLY, FYNNEI. CDR3 size: 15 residues. The CDR3 here is CASRPIAGGIETQYF. CDR3 DNA: TGTGCCAGCAGACCTATAGCGGGGGGGATAGAGACCCAGTACTTC.

The CDR3 reads CASSPYMNTEAFF. The CDR3 coding sequence is TGTGCCAGCAGCCCTTATATGAACACTGAAGCTTTCTTT. This sequence joins TRBV7-3 and TRBJ1-1; D is undetermined. This CDR3 is built from 13 residues. Germline-derived CDR1 and CDR2 are SGHTA and FQGTGA. Trimming left V 5 bases short and J 0 bases short, with 7 bases between.

This clone was picked up one time. Here the CDR3 reads CASSLLGTGGTDTQYF. In DNA, the CDR3 is TGTGCCAGCAGCTTGCTAGGGACAGGGGGCACAGATACGCAGTATTTT. V and J are TRBV5-8 and TRBJ2-3; 10 nucleotides align to TRBD1. This CDR3 region has 16 residues. CDR1 is SGHTS, CDR2 YDEGEE, per germline. The V segment lost 1 base and the J segment 1 base; nucleotides outside the gene matches: 3.

The rearrangement uses TRBV6-5 and TRBJ2-1, with D perhaps TRBD2 (6 bases). Germline V gives CDR1 MNHEY, CDR2 SVGAGI. The CDR3 contains 13 residues. The V and J ends lost 6 bases and 1 base respectively, with 7 bases between them. CDR3 in DNA: TGTGCCAGCAGGGCGGGGTCCTACAATGAGCAGTTCTTC. It translates to CASRAGSYNEQFF.

The J gene is TRBJ1-1, the V gene TRBV7-6; D is undetermined. V dropped 2 bases and J dropped 11 bases, with 9 bases sitting between them. Germline V gene sequence: CDR1 SGHVS, CDR2 FNYEAQ. The CDR3 covers 11 residues. CDR3 coding DNA: TGTGCCAGCAGCTTACTTGTGGAGGCTTTCTTT. Protein: CASSLLVEAFF.

The chain uses TRBV5-4 and TRBJ1-2; 7 nucleotides align to TRBD1. Trimming removed 2 bases from V and 7 bases from J; junction bases left unmatched: 8. This CDR3 is built from 14 residues. Germline CDR1 SGHNT, CDR2 YYREEE (reference sequence). The CDR3 DNA reads as TGTGCCAGCAGCTTAATCGAGGGGGCGCCTGGCTACACCTTC. Its protein is CASSLIEGAPGYTF.

This clone was seen only a few times. This chain uses TRBV7-8 with TRBJ1-6; the D gene is possibly TRBD1 (5 bases). Germline V gene data show CDR1 as SGHVS and CDR2 as FQNEAQ. The V end lost 6 bases, the J end lost 5 bases, and 17 bases lay between the germline ends. The CDR3 length is 16 residues. The CDR3: CASSYRQGRNNSPLHF. DNA of the CDR3: TGTGCCAGCAGTTACCGGCAGGGTCGAAATAATTCACCCCTCCACTTT.

The chain employs TRBV28 and TRBJ1-2; D unresolved. V was clipped by 2 bases and J by 6 bases, with 13 bases between them. The germline V gene encodes CDR1 MDHEN and CDR2 SYDVKM. This CDR3 is built from 14 residues. The CDR3 bases are TGTGCCAGCAGTTTACGAAGGCCTCGGGATGGCTACACCTTC. Its translation is CASSLRRPRDGYTF.

The chain uses TRBV5-4 and TRBJ2-3; D ambiguous. Germline V gene data show CDR1 as SGHNT and CDR2 as YYREEE (reference sequence). V gave up 0 bases and J gave up 1 base, with 12 bases separating them. CDR3 length equals 16 residues. This CDR3 reads CASSLASVGGTDTQYF. The DNA for the CDR3 is TGTGCCAGCAGCTTGGCGAGCGTGGGTGGCACAGATACGCAGTATTTT.

The chain links TRBV5-1 to TRBJ2-1, with TRBD2 identical over 9 bases. With V trimmed by 10 bases and J by 6 bases, 11 bases remained unmatched. Germline assignment: CDR1 SGHRS and CDR2 YFSETQ. The CDR3 runs 14 residues. In DNA form, the CDR3 reads TGCGCCTCTGAGGGCGGGGGGGCTTTCAATGAGCAGTTCTTC. This codes for CASEGGGAFNEQFF. Looking up the rest from reference TRBV5-1 and TRBJ2-1 gives the full variable domain: KAGVTQTPRYLIKTRGQQVTLSCSPISGHRSVSWYQQTPGQGLQFLFEYFSETQRNKGNFPGRFSGRQFSNSRSEMNVSTLELGDSALYLCASEGGGAFNEQFFGPGTRLTVL.

The CDR3 bases are TGTGCCAGTAGTACTGGGGGCTCTATCACAGATACGCAGTATTTT. Its translation is CASSTGGSITDTQYF. The V and J genes are TRBV19 and TRBJ2-3; a possible D gene is TRBD1 (6 bases). V lost 4 bases and J lost 2, with 13 bases in between. This CDR3 spans 15 amino acids. CDR1 is LNHDA, CDR2 SQIVND, per germline (reference sequence).

This chain joins TRBV28 and TRBJ1-2, with D hard to call. The V end was cut by 6 bases, the J end by 0 bases, with 8 bases between. This CDR3 has 13 residues. Looked up from germline, CDR1 is MDHEN and CDR2 is SYDVKM. The CDR3 DNA sequence: TGTGCCAGCAGCTTAGCCCCTAACTATGGCTACACCTTC. The encoded protein is CASSLAPNYGYTF.

In its sample, this clone was seen once. The chain recombines TRBV28 with TRBJ2-4; D is undetermined. V shed 7 bases and J shed 3 bases, with 7 bases lying between them. Germline V gene sequence: CDR1 MDHEN, CDR2 SYDVKM. CDR3 size: 12 residues. The CDR3 coding sequence is TGTGCCAGCAAGGGTGACAAAAACATTCAGTACTTC. Translating it yields CASKGDKNIQYF. Filled out from reference TRBV28 and TRBJ2-4, the complete variable domain reads DVKVTQSSRYLVKRTGEKVFLECVQDMDHENMFWYRQDPGLGLRLIYFSYDVKMKEKGDIPEGYSVSREKKERFSLILESASTNQTSMYLCASKGDKNIQYFGAGTRLSVL.

The gene calls are TRBV7-3 and TRBJ2-2; D is ambiguous. This CDR3 contains 15 residues. V was cut by 0 bases and J by 4 bases, with 9 bases left in between. The germline gives CDR1 SGHTA, CDR2 FQGTGA. In nucleotides, the CDR3 is TGTGCCAGCAGCTTAACGTGGCAGGCCACCGGGGAGCTGTTTTTT. As protein: CASSLTWQATGELFF.

The chain employs TRBV19 and TRBJ2-7; D is unresolved. Between the trimmed V and J ends, which lost 8 bases and 4 bases, there was a span of 12 bases. Germline assignment: CDR1 LNHDA and CDR2 SQIVND (reference sequence). This CDR3 region has 12 residues. The CDR3 nucleotides read TGTGCCAGTGGTGATCCGCGGTACGAGCAGTACTTC. It encodes CASGDPRYEQYF. Full variable domain (missing parts from reference TRBV19 and TRBJ2-7): DGGITQSPKYLFRKEGQNVTLSCEQNLNHDAMYWYRQDPGQGLRLIYYSQIVNDFQKGDIAEGYSVSREKKESFPLTVTSAQKNPTAFYLCASGDPRYEQYFGPGTRLTVT.

The chain links TRBV7-8 to TRBJ1-2, with no clear D. The V end was cut by 5 bases, the J end by 6 bases, with 13 bases between. Germline lookup yields CDR1 SGHVS and CDR2 FQNEAQ. The CDR3 runs 13 residues. CDR3 region: CASSLNRRDGYTF. The DNA for the CDR3 is TGTGCCAGCAGCCTAAACAGAAGGGATGGCTACACCTTC.

This clone was seen a handful of times. V is TRBV6-1 and J is TRBJ1-2, with D uncertain. Trimming shortened V by 8 bases and J by 8 bases, and 21 bases separated the two germline ends. Germline V gene lookup returns CDR1 MNHNS and CDR2 SASEGT. CDR3 length: 14 amino acids. The CDR3 reads CASEDLQQTGGYTF. CDR3 bases: TGTGCCAGCGAGGATCTGCAACAAACCGGGGGCTACACCTTC.

As concerns this clone: Other DNA sequences in the same sample also yield this CDR3. This chain links TRBV6-5 with TRBJ1-1; no firm D call. The CDR3 has 14 residues. The V gene's germline CDR1 is MNHEY and CDR2 SVGAGI. Trimming took 0 bases from V and 3 from J, leaving 8 bases between them. Here the CDR3 DNA reads TGTGCCAGCAGTTACTCGAGCGGGGACACTGAAGCTTTCTTT. Protein sequence: CASSYSSGDTEAFF.

The sample holds one count of this clone. This chain links TRBV5-1 with TRBJ2-7, with D possibly matching TRBD2 (6 bases). V lost 5 bases to trimming and J lost 4 bases, with 13 bases between them. The CDR3 covers 13 residues. The germline CDR1 and CDR2 sequences are SGHRS and YFSETQ. The DNA for the CDR3 is TGCGCCAGCAGGCTTGGAGGGGTGTACGAGCAGTACTTC. Translation: CASRLGGVYEQYF. The full variable domain, its missing parts supplied by reference TRBV5-1 and TRBJ2-7, is KAGVTQTPRYLIKTRGQQVTLSCSPISGHRSVSWYQQTPGQGLQFLFEYFSETQRNKGNFPGRFSGRQFSNSRSEMNVSTLELGDSALYLCASRLGGVYEQYFGPGTRLTVT.

On this clone: The sample contains more than one DNA sequence encoding this CDR3. V and J are TRBV7-2 and TRBJ1-5; a weak D match, TRBD1 (6 bases). The ends were cut back, 2 bases at V and 0 bases at J, with 8 bases in the middle. The germline V gene encodes CDR1 SGHTA and CDR2 FQGNSA. The CDR3 has 15 residues. The CDR3 nucleotides read TGTGCCAGCAGCTTATGGGGGGCTAGCAATCAGCCCCAGCATTTT. Translating it yields CASSLWGASNQPQHF.

CDR3 residues: CASSQTSERQFF. The CDR3 nucleotides read TGTGCCAGCAGCCAGACTAGTGAGAGACAGTTCTTC. The chain has TRBV11-2 and TRBJ2-1; D is perhaps TRBD2 (6 bases). Germline assignment: CDR1 SGHAT and CDR2 FQNNGV. The CDR3 consists of 12 residues. Trimming left V 5 bases short and J 13 bases short, with 15 bases between.

The chain recombines TRBV15 with TRBJ1-3; D remains ambiguous. V shed 4 bases and J shed 4 bases, with 11 bases lying between them. Germline V gene sequence: CDR1 LNHNV, CDR2 YYDKDF (reference sequence). The CDR3 covers 14 residues. The CDR3 DNA reads as TGTGCCACCAGCACCAGGACGAAGGGAAACACCATATATTTT. Amino acids: CATSTRTKGNTIYF. Full variable domain (remainder filled in from reference TRBV15 and TRBJ1-3): DAMVIQNPRYQVTQFGKPVTLSCSQTLNHNVMYWYQQKSSQAPKLLFHYYDKDFNNEADTPDNFQSRRPNTSFCFLDIRSPGLGDTAMYLCATSTRTKGNTIYFGEGSWLTVV.

V gene TRBV6-1 combines with J gene TRBJ1-1, with D possibly matching TRBD1 (5 bases). CDR3 length: 14 residues. Germline assignment: CDR1 MNHNS and CDR2 SASEGT. Trimming took 0 bases from V and 3 from J, leaving 8 bases between them. CDR3 DNA: TGTGCCAGCAGTGAAGCGAGGGGCCACACTGAAGCTTTCTTT. The encoded protein is CASSEARGHTEAFF.

The chain links TRBV2 to TRBJ1-6; D is possibly TRBD1 (5 bases). CDR1 is SNHLY and CDR2 is FYNNEI in the germline V gene. The CDR3 is 14 amino acids. Between the trimmed V and J ends, which lost 8 bases and 4 bases, there was a span of 12 bases. The CDR3 loop is CASGQGIYNSPLHF. The CDR3 nucleotides read TGTGCCAGCGGCCAGGGAATATATAATTCACCCCTCCACTTT. The variable domain in full, completed from reference TRBV2 and TRBJ1-6, reads EPEVTQTPSHQVTQMGQEVILRCVPISNHLYFYWYRQILGQKVEFLVSFYNNEISEKSEIFDDQFSVERPDGSNFTLKIRSTKLEDSAMYFCASGQGIYNSPLHFGNGTRLTVT.

This clone was picked up one time. J is TRBJ1-5 and V is TRBV13; 9 nucleotides align to TRBD1. The CDR3 spans 18 residues. From germline, CDR1 is PRHDT and CDR2 FYEKMQ (reference sequence). V shed 1 base and J 2 bases; nucleotides not matched to a gene: 9. The CDR3 nucleotides read TGTGCCAGCAGCTTAGTGGGACAGGGTATAATTGGCAATCAGCCCCAGCATTTT. This encodes CASSLVGQGIIGNQPQHF.

The V gene is TRBV2, the J gene TRBJ1-4, with D hard to call. V lost 4 bases and J 5 bases, leaving 8 bases between the germline ends. The CDR3 spans 13 residues. Germline V gives CDR1 SNHLY, CDR2 FYNNEI. CDR3 DNA sequence: TGTGCCAGCAGTGGGCAGCTGAATGAAAAACTGTTTTTT. Protein product: CASSGQLNEKLFF.

The rearrangement uses TRBV7-3 and TRBJ1-1; 8 bases line up with TRBD1. V lost 5 bases and J lost 4; bases outside the gene matches: 6. This CDR3 has 14 amino acids. Germline V gene lookup returns CDR1 SGHTA and CDR2 FQGTGA. CDR3 DNA sequence: TGTGCCAGCAGCACAACAGGGGGTAGCACTGAAGCTTTCTTT. This encodes CASSTTGGSTEAFF.

This chain links TRBV10-1 with TRBJ2-7; 11 bases align to TRBD2. Germline V gives CDR1 WNHNN, CDR2 SYGVQD (reference sequence). The CDR3 spans 18 residues. After removal of 3 bases from V and 2 bases from J, the junction contained 12 bases not matched to a gene. As DNA, the CDR3 is TGCGCCAGCAGTGACCCTTTACGACTAGCGGGGAGAACCTACGAGCAGTACTTC. This translates into CASSDPLRLAGRTYEQYF.

V usage is TRBV6-1 and J usage is TRBJ2-1, with 12 bases identical to TRBD1. CDR3 size: 15 residues. Per the germline V gene, CDR1 is MNHNS and CDR2 is SASEGT. V lost 6 bases to trimming and J lost 12 bases; unmatched junction nucleotides: 12. The CDR3, as DNA: TGTGCCAGCAGCCTGACGGGACAGGGGGCTAGGTCGCAGTTCTTC. Its translation is CASSLTGQGARSQFF.

This rearrangement joins TRBV19 to TRBJ2-5, with D perhaps matching TRBD2 (6 bases). With 7 bases removed from V and 4 bases from J, the gap between germline ends came to 13 bases. Germline V gene lookup returns CDR1 LNHDA and CDR2 SQIVND (reference sequence). There are 13 residues in the CDR3. The DNA for the CDR3 is TGTGCCAGTACCGAGCACGGGAGAGAGACCCAGTACTTC. Translating it yields CASTEHGRETQYF.

CDR3: CASSADLAGYEQYF. Written as DNA, the CDR3 is TGTGCCAGCAGTGCCGATCTAGCGGGGTACGAGCAGTACTTC. The chain is built from TRBV2 and TRBJ2-7; 9 bases are shared with TRBD2. J was trimmed by 4 bases and V by 4 bases; bases with no gene match: 5. CDR1 and CDR2 from the germline V gene are SNHLY and FYNNEI. CDR3 length: 14 amino acids.

Worth noting for this clone: One end of the junction fails to match germline, which may point to a read error. CDR3 loop: CASSLSRQSTGELFF. Written as DNA, the CDR3 is TGTGCTAGCAGCTTATCAAGGCAGAGCACCGGGGAGCTGTTTTTT. The chain combines TRBV7-7 with TRBJ2-2; no clear D gene. CDR3 length: 15 residues. Germline lookup yields CDR1 SSHAT and CDR2 FNYEAQ (reference sequence).